This paragraph covers one TCR beta chain sequence. Its antigen is unidentified. With 3 bases removed from V and 3 bases from J, the gap between germline ends came to 6 bases. The germline V gene encodes CDR1 SGHDT and CDR2 YYEEEE. The length of the CDR3 is 12 residues. Data came from immunoSEQ multiplex PCR; TCRdb stores just in-frame clones and leaves some out. The profile shows some 27,000 clones, approximately 94% of them singletons. These data are taken from a study of chemoradiotherapy in HPV16-positive cancers. General study results and limits: Functional assays defining HPV-specific T cells used only a couple of HPV16-positive patients. Candidate HPV-specific clones and E7-related TCR motifs grew in tumor during treatment.

Samples were taken several times over chemoradiotherapy. The TCR sequence derives from a human donor with HPV-associated anogenital cancer. The specimen was blood, collected from a patient who underwent chemoradiotherapy. The rearrangement uses TRBV5-6 and TRBJ1-1; D gene unclear. This CDR3 is CASSWADTEAFF. CDR3 sequence (DNA): TGTGCCAGCAGCTGGGCCGACACTGAAGCTTTCTTT.